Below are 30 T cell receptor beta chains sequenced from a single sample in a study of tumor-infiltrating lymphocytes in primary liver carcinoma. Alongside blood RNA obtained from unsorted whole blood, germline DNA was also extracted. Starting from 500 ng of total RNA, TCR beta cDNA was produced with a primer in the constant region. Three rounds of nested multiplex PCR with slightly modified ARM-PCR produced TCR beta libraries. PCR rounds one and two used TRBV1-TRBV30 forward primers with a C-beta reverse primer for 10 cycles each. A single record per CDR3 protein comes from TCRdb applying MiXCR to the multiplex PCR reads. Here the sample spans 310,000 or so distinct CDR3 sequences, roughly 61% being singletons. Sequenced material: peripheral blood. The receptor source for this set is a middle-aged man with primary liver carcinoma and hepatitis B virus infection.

CDR3 loop: CAWISIRGNTEAFF. Here the CDR3 DNA reads TGTGCCTGGATTAGTATTAGGGGGAACACTGAAGCTTTCTTT. The chain links TRBV30 to TRBJ1-1; D might be TRBD1 (5 bases). V shed 4 bases and J shed 1 base, with 13 bases lying between them. Germline values: CDR1 GTSNPN, CDR2 SVGIG (reference sequence). The CDR3 contains 14 residues.

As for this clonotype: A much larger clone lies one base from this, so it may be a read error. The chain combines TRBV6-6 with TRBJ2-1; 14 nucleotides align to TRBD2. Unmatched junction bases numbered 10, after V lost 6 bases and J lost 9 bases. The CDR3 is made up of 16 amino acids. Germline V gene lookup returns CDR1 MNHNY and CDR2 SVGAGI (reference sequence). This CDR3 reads CASSQSGGTSGSEQFF. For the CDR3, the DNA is TGTGCCAGCAGCCAGAGCGGCGGGACTAGCGGGAGTGAGCAGTTCTTC.

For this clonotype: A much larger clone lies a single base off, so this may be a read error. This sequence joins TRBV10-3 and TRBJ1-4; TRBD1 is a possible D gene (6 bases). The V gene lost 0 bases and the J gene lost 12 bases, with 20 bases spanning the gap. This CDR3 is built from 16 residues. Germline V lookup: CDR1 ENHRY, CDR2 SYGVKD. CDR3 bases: TGTGCCATCAGTGAGTCTGGGAGGGGACATAACGAAGAACTGTTTTTT. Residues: CAISESGRGHNEELFF.

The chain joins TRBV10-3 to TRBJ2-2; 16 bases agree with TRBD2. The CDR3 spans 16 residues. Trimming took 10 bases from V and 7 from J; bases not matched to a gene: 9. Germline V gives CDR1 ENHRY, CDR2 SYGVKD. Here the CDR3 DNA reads TGTGCCACCTCGGGACTAGCGGGAGGGGGAAACGGGGAGCTGTTTTTT. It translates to CATSGLAGGGNGELFF.

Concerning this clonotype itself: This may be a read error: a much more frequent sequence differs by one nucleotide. CDR3 sequence reads: CASSRSYRVGSDQPQHF. Here the CDR3 DNA reads TGTGCCAGCAGTCGCAGCTACAGGGTTGGCAGCGATCAGCCCCAGCATTTT. The chain joins TRBV6-2 or TRBV6-3 to TRBJ1-5, with TRBD1 as a possible D gene (6 bases). Trimming took off 5 bases at V and 5 bases at J, with 22 bases between the two ends. CDR3 length equals 17 residues. Per germline, CDR1 MNHEY and CDR2 SVGEGT.

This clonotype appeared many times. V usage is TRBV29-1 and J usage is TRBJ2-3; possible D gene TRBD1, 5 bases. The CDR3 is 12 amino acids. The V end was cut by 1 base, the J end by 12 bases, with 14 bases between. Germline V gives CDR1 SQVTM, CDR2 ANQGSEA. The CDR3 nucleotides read TGCAGCGTTGAAGGGACAATGAATGTACAGTATTTT. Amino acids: CSVEGTMNVQYF.

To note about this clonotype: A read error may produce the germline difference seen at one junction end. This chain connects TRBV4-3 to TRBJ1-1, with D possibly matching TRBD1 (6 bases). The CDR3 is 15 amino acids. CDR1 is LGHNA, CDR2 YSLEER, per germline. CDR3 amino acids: CASSQGQGSNIEAFF. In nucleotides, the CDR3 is TGCGCCAGCAGCCAAGGGCAGGGGAGCAACATTGAAGCTTTCTTT.

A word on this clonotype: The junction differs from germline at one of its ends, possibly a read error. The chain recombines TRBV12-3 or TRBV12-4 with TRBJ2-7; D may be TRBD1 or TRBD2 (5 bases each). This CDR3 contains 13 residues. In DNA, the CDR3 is TGTGCCGGCAGTCTCCGGGACCTCTACGTGCAGTACTTC. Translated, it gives CAGSLRDLYVQYF.

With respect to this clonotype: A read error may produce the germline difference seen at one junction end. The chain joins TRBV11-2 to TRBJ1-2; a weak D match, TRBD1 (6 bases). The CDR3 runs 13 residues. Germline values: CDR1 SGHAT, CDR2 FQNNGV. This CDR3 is CANSQGGYGGYTF. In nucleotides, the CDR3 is TGTGCCAACAGCCAAGGGGGTTACGGTGGCTACACCTTC.

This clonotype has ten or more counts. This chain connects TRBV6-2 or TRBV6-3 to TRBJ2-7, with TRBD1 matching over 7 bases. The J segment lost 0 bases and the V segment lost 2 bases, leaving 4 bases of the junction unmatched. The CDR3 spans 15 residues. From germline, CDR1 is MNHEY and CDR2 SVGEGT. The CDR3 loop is CASSYRDSSSYEQYF. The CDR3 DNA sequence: TGTGCCAGCAGTTACCGGGACAGCAGCTCCTACGAGCAGTACTTC.

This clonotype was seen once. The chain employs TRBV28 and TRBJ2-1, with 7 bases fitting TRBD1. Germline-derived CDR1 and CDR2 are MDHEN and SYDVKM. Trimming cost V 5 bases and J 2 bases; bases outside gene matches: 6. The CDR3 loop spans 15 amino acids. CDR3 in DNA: TGTGCCAGCAGTCAAACAGGGGAGACCTACAATGAGCAGTTCTTC. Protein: CASSQTGETYNEQFF. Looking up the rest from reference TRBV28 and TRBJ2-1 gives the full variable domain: DVKVTQSSRYLVKRTGEKVFLECVQDMDHENMFWYRQDPGLGLRLIYFSYDVKMKEKGDIPEGYSVSREKKERFSLILESASTNQTSMYLCASSQTGETYNEQFFGPGTRLTVL.

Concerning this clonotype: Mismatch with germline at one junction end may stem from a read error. CDR3 sequence (DNA): TGTGCCTGCAGCTTAGGGCGATATCAGCCCCAGCATTTT. The encoded protein is CACSLGRYQPQHF. The chain joins TRBV11-2 to TRBJ1-5, with D uncertain. The CDR3 is 13 residues long. The germline V gene has CDR1 SGHAT and CDR2 FQNNGV.

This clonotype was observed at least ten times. CDR3 coding DNA: TGCGCCAGCAGCCTCCTCCGTCCCGGGACAGGACAAGAGACCCAGTACTTC. Translated: CASSLLRPGTGQETQYF. The chain combines TRBV4-1 with TRBJ2-5, with 8 bases aligning to TRBD1. Germline values: CDR1 MGHRA, CDR2 YSYEKL. The CDR3 covers 17 residues. J was trimmed by 2 bases and V by 4 bases; bases with no gene match: 12.

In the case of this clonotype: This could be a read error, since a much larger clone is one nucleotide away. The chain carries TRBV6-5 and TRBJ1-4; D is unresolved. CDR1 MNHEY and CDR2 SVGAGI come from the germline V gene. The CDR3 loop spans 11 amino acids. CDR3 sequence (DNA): TGTGCCACCAGTTACGGCGGAAAACTGTTTTTT. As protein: CATSYGGKLFF.

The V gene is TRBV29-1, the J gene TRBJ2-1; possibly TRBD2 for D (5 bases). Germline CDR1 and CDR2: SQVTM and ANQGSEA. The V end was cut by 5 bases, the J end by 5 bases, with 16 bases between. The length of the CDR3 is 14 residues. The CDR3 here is CSVSSLAGHNEQFF. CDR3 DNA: TGCAGCGTTTCTTCTCTAGCAGGACACAATGAGCAGTTCTTC.

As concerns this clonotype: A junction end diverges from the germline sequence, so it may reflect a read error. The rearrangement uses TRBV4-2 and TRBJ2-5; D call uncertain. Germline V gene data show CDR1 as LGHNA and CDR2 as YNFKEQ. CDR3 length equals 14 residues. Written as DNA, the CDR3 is TGTGCCAGCAACCAAGAGGTTGACCAAGAGGCCCAGTACTTC. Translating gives CASNQEVDQEAQYF.

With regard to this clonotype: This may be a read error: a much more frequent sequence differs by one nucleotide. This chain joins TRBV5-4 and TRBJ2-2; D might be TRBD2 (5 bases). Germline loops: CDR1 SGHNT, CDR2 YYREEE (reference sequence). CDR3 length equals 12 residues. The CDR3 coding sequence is TGTGCCAGCAGCTTGTTTGCCGGGGAGCTGTGTTTT. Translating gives CASSLFAGELCF.

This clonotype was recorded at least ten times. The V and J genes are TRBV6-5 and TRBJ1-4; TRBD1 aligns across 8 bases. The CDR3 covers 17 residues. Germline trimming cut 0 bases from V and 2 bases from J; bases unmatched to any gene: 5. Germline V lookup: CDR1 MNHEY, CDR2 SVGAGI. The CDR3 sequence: CASSYSIPGGTNEKLFF. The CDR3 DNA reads TGTGCCAGCAGTTACTCGATACCAGGGGGCACTAATGAAAAACTGTTTTTT.

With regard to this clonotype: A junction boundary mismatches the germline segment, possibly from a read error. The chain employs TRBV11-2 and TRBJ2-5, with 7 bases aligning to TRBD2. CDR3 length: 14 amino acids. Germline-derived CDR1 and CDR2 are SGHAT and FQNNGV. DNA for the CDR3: TGTGTCAGCAGCACGGCGGGAGATCAAGAGTCCCAGTACTTC. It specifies CVSSTAGDQESQYF.

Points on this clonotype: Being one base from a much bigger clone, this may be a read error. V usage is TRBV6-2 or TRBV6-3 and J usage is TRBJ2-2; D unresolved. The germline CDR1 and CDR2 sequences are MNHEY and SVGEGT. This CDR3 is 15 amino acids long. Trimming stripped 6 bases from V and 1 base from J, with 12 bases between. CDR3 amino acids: CASSLVRGNTGELFF. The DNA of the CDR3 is TGTGCCAGCAGCCTCGTCCGCGGGAACACCGGGGAGCTGTTTTTT.

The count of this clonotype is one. The DNA for the CDR3 is TGTGCCAGCACCTCGAACGCCGGGGCAGCAAATTCACCCCTCCACTTT. Translation: CASTSNAGAANSPLHF. This chain links TRBV11-2 with TRBJ1-6; TRBD1 might be the D (5 bases). From germline, CDR1 is SGHAT and CDR2 FQNNGV. Trimming took off 7 bases at V and 7 bases at J, with 20 bases between the two ends. This CDR3 contains 16 residues.

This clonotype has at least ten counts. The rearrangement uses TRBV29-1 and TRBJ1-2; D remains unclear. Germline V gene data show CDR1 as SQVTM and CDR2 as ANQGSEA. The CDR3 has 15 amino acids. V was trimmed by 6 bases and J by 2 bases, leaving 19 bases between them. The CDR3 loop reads CSVRGNRETNYGYTF. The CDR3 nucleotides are TGCAGCGTCAGAGGGAATAGGGAAACCAACTATGGCTACACCTTC.

CDR3 in DNA: TGCGCCAGCAGCCAAGAAAGGGTCGGGGGAGATACGCAGTATTTT. It specifies CASSQERVGGDTQYF. The chain links TRBV4-3 to TRBJ2-3, with D perhaps matching TRBD2 (6 bases). The CDR3 covers 15 residues. The germline V gene encodes CDR1 LGHNA and CDR2 YSLEER. Trimming stripped 0 bases from V and 5 bases from J, with 12 bases between.

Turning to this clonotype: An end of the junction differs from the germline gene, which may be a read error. The DNA for the CDR3 is TGCGGCGTCGGATGGGCTAGCGGACAAGAGACCCAGTACTTC. Its protein product is CGVGWASGQETQYF. The chain has TRBV29-1 and TRBJ2-5, with 7 bases identical to TRBD2. The CDR3 consists of 14 residues. Germline CDR1 reads SQVTM; CDR2 reads ANQGSEA.

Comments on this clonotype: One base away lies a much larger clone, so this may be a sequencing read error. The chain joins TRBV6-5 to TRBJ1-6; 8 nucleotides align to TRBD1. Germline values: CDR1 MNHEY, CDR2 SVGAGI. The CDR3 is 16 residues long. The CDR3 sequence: CASSYAQGAWGSPLYF. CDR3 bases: TGTGCCAGCAGTTACGCTCAGGGGGCGTGGGGCTCACCCCTCTACTTT.

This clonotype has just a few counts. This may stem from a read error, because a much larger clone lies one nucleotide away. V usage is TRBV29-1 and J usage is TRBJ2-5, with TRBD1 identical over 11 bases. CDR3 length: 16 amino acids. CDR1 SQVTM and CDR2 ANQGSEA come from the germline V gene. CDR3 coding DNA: TGCAGCGTTGACCAATACGGACAGGGGGCGCGAGAGGCCCAGTACTTC. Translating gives CSVDQYGQGAREAQYF.

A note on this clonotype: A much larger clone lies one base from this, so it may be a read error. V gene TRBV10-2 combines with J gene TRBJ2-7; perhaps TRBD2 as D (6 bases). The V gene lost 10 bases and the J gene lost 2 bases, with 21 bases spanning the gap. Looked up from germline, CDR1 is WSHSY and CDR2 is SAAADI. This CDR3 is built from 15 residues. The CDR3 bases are TGCGCCACCGCCCCCGTAGTAGCGGTAGCCTACGAGCAGTACTTC. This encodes CATAPVVAVAYEQYF.

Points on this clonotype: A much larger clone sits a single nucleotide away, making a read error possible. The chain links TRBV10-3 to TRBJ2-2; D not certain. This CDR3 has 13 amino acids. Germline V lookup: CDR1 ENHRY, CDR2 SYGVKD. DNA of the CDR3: TGTGTCATCAGTGGGTGGCAGACCGGGGAGCTGTTTTTT. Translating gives CVISGWQTGELFF.

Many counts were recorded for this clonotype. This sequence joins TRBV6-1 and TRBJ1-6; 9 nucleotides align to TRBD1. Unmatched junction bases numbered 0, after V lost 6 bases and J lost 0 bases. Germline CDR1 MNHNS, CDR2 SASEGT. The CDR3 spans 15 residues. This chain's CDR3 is CASRTGGSYNSPLHF. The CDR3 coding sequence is TGTGCCAGCAGGACAGGGGGCTCCTATAATTCACCCCTCCACTTT.

CDR3 nucleotide sequence: TGTGCCAGCAGTTACAGTTACAGGGCGGGAGGAAACACCATATATTTT. Translating it yields CASSYSYRAGGNTIYF. V and J are TRBV6-5 and TRBJ1-3; possible D gene TRBD1, 6 bases. V lost 2 bases and J lost 4, with 15 bases in between. This CDR3 contains 16 residues. CDR1 is MNHEY and CDR2 is SVGAGI in the germline V gene.